Reported below is one T cell receptor delta chain. This clone has more than one count but fewer than ten. This clone's antigen is unknown. The input lacks base qualities; no much larger clone sits a single base away. Here V drops 2 bases and J drops 6 bases, and the junction holds 19 bases not matched to any gene. Counted from cysteine to phenylalanine, this CDR3 has 20 amino acids. Only CDR3 DNA remains: 60 bases, in frame from the first base. Reading the germline V gene gives CDR1 TSWWSYY and CDR2 QGS. Libraries were constructed by RT-PCR. PBMC RNA was reverse transcribed with SuperScript II using gamma-chain- and delta-chain-specific primers to generate TCR cDNA. Purification of cDNA was performed with AMPure XP beads, after which the cDNA was amplified and indexed with Illumina adapters by means of the Nextera XT Index Kit. Sequencing of the gammadelta TCR libraries was done on an Illumina MiSeq using a V2 300-cycle kit. The study's own analysis went as follows. Using MiXCR v2.1.12, CDR3 sequences were assembled, and reads were mapped onto D, J and V genes obtained from GenBank. VDJtools v1.2.1 was used to perform repertoire analyses of the CDR3 clonotypes. With CATT, TCRdb called clones again from the public reads; duplicate DNA rows were later joined. For this entry, the V and J calls and clone size follow TCRdb and not the study's own pipeline. Counted in this sample were about 700 delta-chain clones; about half of them appeared once. The top ten hold less than 25% of the sample.

Pregnant women receiving prenatal care in Kampala, Uganda, were recruited, and the infants of these women were enrolled, with documentation of maternal HIV status required. Families received weekly visits, and collection of infant clinical information, oral swabs and peripheral blood began at 6 weeks of age and continued every 4 months after that. After blood was collected in heparin tubes, PBMC were isolated using Ficoll-Paque density gradient centrifugation and then cryopreserved. This entry belongs to a study of delta chains in infants with herpesvirus infections listed by TCRdb under 2023. Regarding the research as a whole: To characterize gammadelta T cell responses to primary cytomegalovirus (CMV) infection, researchers prospectively followed a birth cohort of Ugandan infants starting at birth. Previously published Belgian fetal and cord blood gammadelta TCR data were included only for comparison and were not generated in this cohort. Infant blood samples fell into approximate age groups of 1.5, 4, 8 and 12 months. A public fetal Vdelta1/Vgamma8 gammadelta TCR clonotype was searched for in infants infected with CMV after birth. gammadelta TCRs were sequenced from PBMC of 18 CMV-infected infants (one congenitally infected) and roughly eight CMV-uninfected infants with enough sample available. Overall study results and their limits: The frequency of the public clonotype among Vdelta1 cells appeared to be inversely correlated with age at infection and fell quickly, apparently not lasting beyond about two months. The authors noted a small sample size and no race- or environment-matched controls, since nearly all Ugandans acquire CMV before adulthood. The public Vdelta1 clonotype was detected in about 20% of the 18 CMV-infected infants, namely three infected postnatally before 120 days of age and the congenitally infected infant. The public clonotype might still be present below the detection limit in CMV-uninfected infants. Detection of the public clonotype was limited to the first time point after infection, and the public clonotype was not found in uninfected infants or in infants infected after 120 days.

The sample in question was peripheral blood, obtained at time point 1 of longitudinal follow-up. The V and J genes are TRDV1 and TRDJ2; 9 bases in between match TRDD3. The clonotype originates from a human donor who was a Ugandan infant, either HIV-exposed or HIV-unexposed (not recorded which). CDR3 sequence: CALGEVSSRRGYDAAAQLFF. The DNA is TGTGCTCTTGGGGAAGTCTCCTCGCGAAGGGGATACGATGCGGCAGCACAACTCTTCTTT.